Presented here are 22 T cell receptor beta chains from one specimen sequenced in a study of T-cell memory formation after mild COVID-19. Using its own MiXCR run on the 5' RACE reads, TCRdb lists one record per CDR3 protein. The repertoire holds about 350,000 distinct CDR3 sequences, 25% to 30% seen once, with about 13% in the top ten. The sample consisted of PBMCs or a T cell subset sorted from them (not recorded which). These receptors all come from an adult woman who had mild COVID-19 (a few samples of this study predate the infection). Cell type and time point are not known.

This clonotype has a handful of counts. V gene TRBV3-1 combines with J gene TRBJ1-5, with D unresolved. Germline CDR1 LGHDT, CDR2 YNNKEL (reference sequence). V gave up 5 bases and J gave up 2 bases, with 10 bases separating them. The CDR3 runs 14 residues. The CDR3 DNA reads TGTGCCAGCAGCTCGGGTGTCGGCAATCAGCCCCAGCATTTT. Its translation: CASSSGVGNQPQHF.

This chain joins TRBV15 and TRBJ1-2, with 7 bases lining up with TRBD1. J was trimmed by 1 base and V by 5 bases; bases with no gene match: 1. CDR3 length equals 13 residues. In germline, CDR1 is LNHNV, CDR2 YYDKDF (reference sequence). CDR3 sequence (DNA): TGTGCCACCAGCCGGGACAGTAACTATGGCTACACCTTC. This gives the protein CATSRDSNYGYTF.

The rearrangement joins TRBV4-1 to TRBJ2-1, with no clear D. V gave up 5 bases and J gave up 2 bases, with 13 bases separating them. Germline V gene lookup returns CDR1 MGHRA and CDR2 YSYEKL. CDR3 length: 15 amino acids. Here the CDR3 reads CASSSGPGPYNEQFF. In DNA, the CDR3 is TGCGCCAGCAGCTCCGGCCCCGGACCCTACAATGAGCAGTTCTTC.

The rearrangement uses TRBV12-3 or TRBV12-4 and TRBJ1-1, with a possible D match to TRBD1 (6 bases). The V end was cut by 2 bases, the J end by 5 bases, with 21 bases between. This CDR3 is built from 17 residues. The CDR3 loop is CASSLNALDGGPTEAFF. The CDR3 DNA sequence: TGTGCCAGCAGTTTAAATGCCCTCGATGGGGGGCCTACTGAAGCTTTCTTT.

In its sample, this clonotype was seen a few times. V and J are TRBV12-3 or TRBV12-4 and TRBJ2-1; D is perhaps TRBD1 (6 bases). Deletions cut 6 bases from V and 3 bases from J, with 9 bases between. The CDR3 consists of 13 residues. CDR3 region: CASSGQIYNEQFF. Written as DNA, the CDR3 is TGTGCCAGCAGCGGACAGATCTACAATGAGCAGTTCTTC.

This clonotype was detected a few times. The chain carries TRBV25-1 and TRBJ2-5; no reliable D call. The V gene's germline CDR1 is MGHDK and CDR2 SYGVNS. The CDR3 loop spans 13 amino acids. Trimming removed 3 bases from V and 2 bases from J, with 7 bases in between. The CDR3 DNA reads as TGTGCCAGCAGTGAGGGGTATCAAGAGACCCAGTACTTC. This gives the protein CASSEGYQETQYF.

The chain recombines TRBV18 with TRBJ1-1; D is perhaps TRBD1 (5 bases). Trimming pared 2 bases from V and 3 bases from J, leaving 10 bases between. The CDR3 runs to 14 residues. The germline gives CDR1 KGHSH, CDR2 LQKENI. The CDR3 DNA reads TGTGCCAGCTCACCAACAGAAGGGGACACTGAAGCTTTCTTT. Protein product: CASSPTEGDTEAFF.

The sample holds a few counts of this clonotype. The V call is TRBV12-3 or TRBV12-4, the J call TRBJ2-3; D not certain. The V gene lost 1 base and the J gene lost 2 bases, with 7 bases spanning the gap. This CDR3 has 14 amino acids. The CDR3 here is CASSLEPVTDTQYF. CDR3 nucleotide sequence: TGTGCCAGCAGTTTAGAGCCAGTCACAGATACGCAGTATTTT.

Only a few counts were recorded for this clonotype. The chain couples TRBV5-5 to TRBJ2-4, with D perhaps TRBD2 (6 bases). The CDR3 runs 12 residues. CDR1 and CDR2 from the germline V gene are SGHKS and YYEKEE (reference sequence). V was trimmed by 3 bases and J by 7 bases, leaving 8 bases between them. CDR3 nucleotide sequence: TGTGCCAGCAGCTCGGGAGTCAACATTCAGTACTTC. This gives the protein CASSSGVNIQYF.

This clonotype was observed many times. The V and J genes are TRBV9 and TRBJ2-7, with D perhaps TRBD1 or TRBD2 (5 bases each). CDR1 and CDR2 (germline): SGDLS, YYNGEE. The CDR3 loop spans 15 amino acids. V lost 5 bases and J 6 bases, leaving 21 bases between the germline ends. The CDR3, as DNA: TGTGCCAGCAGTCCGACCGGGACGCATGCTTCCGAGCAGTACTTC. Protein: CASSPTGTHASEQYF.

In this sample, this clonotype turned up a few times. This chain uses TRBV4-1 with TRBJ2-2, with 10 bases aligning to TRBD1. V was clipped by 2 bases and J by 2 bases; unmatched bases: 2. Germline V gives CDR1 MGHRA, CDR2 YSYEKL. The length of the CDR3 is 16 residues. Here the CDR3 DNA reads TGCGCCAGCAGCCAAAGGACAGGGGGTAACACCGGGGAGCTGTTTTTT. It encodes CASSQRTGGNTGELFF.

This clonotype was counted a few times. The CDR3 sequence: CASSASGGAGSGELFF. For the CDR3, the DNA is TGTGCCAGCAGCGCTAGCGGGGGGGCCGGTAGCGGGGAGCTGTTTTTT. The chain employs TRBV9 and TRBJ2-2, with TRBD2 matching 12 bases. The ends lost 3 bases at V and 7 bases at J; junction bases unmatched: 7. The CDR3 loop spans 16 amino acids. The germline V gene encodes CDR1 SGDLS and CDR2 YYNGEE.

This clonotype was recorded a few times. This chain joins TRBV6-2 or TRBV6-3 and TRBJ2-1; D tentatively fits TRBD1 or TRBD2 (6 bases each). The V end was cut by 2 bases, the J end by 4 bases, with 21 bases between. This CDR3 has 18 amino acids. Germline V gene lookup returns CDR1 MNHEY and CDR2 SVGEGT. The CDR3 sequence is CASSYDRKGEVSYNEQFF. In DNA form, the CDR3 reads TGTGCCAGCAGTTACGACCGTAAGGGGGAGGTATCTTACAATGAGCAGTTCTTC.

In its sample, this clonotype was seen once. The chain recombines TRBV7-2 with TRBJ1-5, with unresolved D. There are 16 residues in the CDR3. Deletions cut 1 base from V and 0 bases from J, with 10 bases between. CDR1 is SGHTA, CDR2 FQGNSA, per germline. DNA for the CDR3: TGTGCCAGCAGCTTAGTTGAGGCGGCTAGCAATCAGCCCCAGCATTTT. It codes for CASSLVEAASNQPQHF.

This clonotype was picked up many times. The chain is built from TRBV20-1 and TRBJ1-2; TRBD1 matches at 7 bases. The V gene end was trimmed by 0 bases and the J gene end by 6 bases; junction bases not matched to a gene: 7. Germline CDR1 and CDR2: DFQATT and SNEGSKA (reference sequence). This CDR3 has 14 residues. CDR3 nucleotides: TGCAGTGCTAGAGATCCCCGCAGGGGGAATGGCTACACCTTC. Translating it yields CSARDPRRGNGYTF.

The CDR3 DNA reads as TGTGCCAGCAGTCCAAATAGCGGGAAAGAGACCCAGTACTTC. Its translation is CASSPNSGKETQYF. The chain is built from TRBV12-3 or TRBV12-4 and TRBJ2-5; 8 bases align to TRBD2. Germline trimming cut 5 bases from V and 3 bases from J; bases unmatched to any gene: 5. CDR3 length: 14 amino acids.

This chain links TRBV4-1 with TRBJ2-5, with TRBD1 matching 7 bases. Per germline, CDR1 MGHRA and CDR2 YSYEKL. The CDR3 runs to 14 residues. V dropped 5 bases and J dropped 4; count of bases not matched to a gene: 7. The CDR3 region has the DNA TGCGCCAGCAGCTTCCGGGACAGAAGAGAGACCCAGTACTTC. This codes for CASSFRDRRETQYF.

The J gene is TRBJ2-3, the V gene TRBV7-9; D is undetermined. The CDR3 is 13 amino acids. V lost 5 bases to trimming and J lost 6 bases, with 12 bases between them. Germline CDR1 and CDR2: SEHNR and FQNEAQ (reference sequence). CDR3 bases: TGTGCCAGCAGCGCCCTGCTTACCGATACGCAGTATTTT. This codes for CASSALLTDTQYF.

This clonotype was seen a handful of times. This rearrangement joins TRBV5-6 to TRBJ1-5; D is unresolved. The V and J ends lost 4 bases and 2 bases respectively, with 13 bases between them. Germline-derived CDR1 and CDR2 are SGHDT and YYEEEE. This CDR3 is built from 15 residues. The CDR3 spells CASSEGLGGNQPQHF. As DNA, the CDR3 is TGTGCCAGCAGCGAGGGTCTCGGGGGCAATCAGCCCCAGCATTTT. Looking up the rest from reference TRBV5-6 and TRBJ1-5 gives the full variable domain: DAGVTQSPTHLIKTRGQQVTLRCSPKSGHDTVSWYQQALGQGPQFIFQYYEEEERQRGNFPDRFSGHQFPNYSSELNVNALLLGDSALYLCASSEGLGGNQPQHFGDGTRLSIL.

This clonotype was detected only a few times. The chain joins TRBV9 to TRBJ2-2, with 8 bases aligning to TRBD1. Trimming took 3 bases from V and 2 from J; bases not matched to a gene: 6. The CDR3 sequence is 16 residues long. CDR1 and CDR2 (germline): SGDLS, YYNGEE. This CDR3 is CASSARGTGNTGELFF. The CDR3 nucleotides are TGTGCCAGCAGCGCCCGCGGGACAGGAAACACCGGGGAGCTGTTTTTT.

This clonotype was recorded a few times. This chain uses TRBV27 with TRBJ2-2, with D hard to call. Looked up from germline, CDR1 is MNHEY and CDR2 is SMNVEV (reference sequence). V gave up 3 bases and J gave up 6 bases, with 5 bases separating them. This CDR3 is built from 12 residues. The CDR3 region is CASSLYPGELFF. The CDR3 DNA follows: TGTGCCAGCAGTTTGTATCCCGGGGAGCTGTTTTTT.

The rearrangement joins TRBV4-2 to TRBJ1-4; D is possibly TRBD1 (6 bases). The V end lost 4 bases, the J end lost 8 bases, and 17 bases lay between the germline ends. The CDR3 spans 15 residues. Germline V gene data show CDR1 as LGHNA and CDR2 as YNFKEQ. The CDR3 loop reads CASSRGTPEREKLFF. The CDR3 nucleotides are TGTGCCAGCAGCCGAGGGACACCCGAGAGGGAAAAACTGTTTTTT.